These T cell receptor beta chains were read from a single sample in a study of T cell repertoires in cytomegalovirus infection. TCRdb used MiXCR to reprocess the reads, holding one entry per CDR3 protein. The data hold some 800,000 distinct CDR3 sequences, with around 29% observed a single time. These receptors have no identified antigens. The starting material was cultured CD8+ T cells from PBMCs, obtained from culture after CMV antigen stimulation. The receptors here all came from a human donor in good health (CMV status not recorded). Some clones in this sample may be carry-over from other donors' samples. CDR3s include the opening cysteine and the closing phenylalanine or tryptophan. D genes are given only for firm matches. The listing skips clone size in some rows; elsewhere it reads once, few, many or a size class.

V: TRBV6-1
size: few
D: -
J: TRBJ1-4
CDR3: CASTGRTSEKLFF
DNA: TGTGCCAGCACGGGCAGAACAAGTGAAAAACTGTTTTTT

V: TRBV4-1
size: -
D: -
J: TRBJ2-3
CDR3: CASSQGPPAAGTDTQYF
DNA: TGCGCCAGCAGCCAAGGGCCGCCCGCGGCTGGCACAGATACGCAGTATTTT

V: TRBV12-3/TRBV12-4
size: once
D: -
J: TRBJ1-4
CDR3: CASSYDIGSEKLFF
DNA: TGTGCCAGCAGCTACGACATTGGGAGTGAAAAACTGTTTTTT

V: TRBV6-1
size: -
D: TRBD2
J: TRBJ2-5
CDR3: CASRSGGRIQETQYF
DNA: TGTGCCAGCCGGAGCGGGGGCCGTATTCAAGAGACCCAGTACTTC

V: TRBV27
size: few
D: TRBD2
J: TRBJ2-2
CDR3: CASSITSGVVGELFF
DNA: TGTGCCAGCAGTATCACTAGCGGGGTGGTCGGGGAGCTGTTTTTT

V: TRBV27
size: few
D: -
J: TRBJ1-3
CDR3: CASSLNGRASGNTIYF
DNA: TGTGCCAGCAGTTTAAATGGCAGGGCCTCTGGAAACACCATATATTTT

V: TRBV12-3/TRBV12-4
size: few
D: -
J: TRBJ1-2
CDR3: CASSPGLIYGYTF
DNA: TGTGCCAGCAGTCCCGGACTGATCTATGGCTACACCTTC

V: TRBV10-3
size: many
D: -
J: TRBJ2-7
CDR3: CAISVWGALYEQYF
DNA: TGTGCCATCAGTGTATGGGGGGCTCTCTACGAGCAGTACTTC

V: TRBV19
size: -
D: TRBD1
J: TRBJ1-2
CDR3: CASTGQGRRYGYTF
DNA: TGTGCCAGTACTGGACAGGGTCGACGATATGGCTACACCTTC

V: TRBV6-1
size: few
D: -
J: TRBJ2-1
CDR3: CASSEGVEQFF
DNA: TGTGCCAGCAGTGAAGGTGTTGAGCAGTTCTTC

V: TRBV7-2
size: few
D: -
J: TRBJ2-2
CDR3: CASSPAKGWGGGELFF
DNA: TGTGCCAGCAGCCCTGCTAAGGGGTGGGGAGGAGGGGAGCTGTTTTTT

V: TRBV19
size: -
D: -
J: TRBJ1-5
CDR3: CASSRRYSNQPQHF
DNA: TGTGCCAGTAGTAGACGGTATAGCAATCAGCCCCAGCATTTT

V: TRBV6-5
size: -
D: TRBD2
J: TRBJ2-7
CDR3: CASSLTSGGSYEQYF
DNA: TGTGCCAGCAGTTTAACTAGCGGGGGATCCTACGAGCAGTACTTC

V: TRBV27
size: -
D: -
J: TRBJ1-2
CDR3: CASLNPAGDYTF
DNA: TGTGCCAGCTTAAATCCCGCGGGGGACTACACCTTC

V: TRBV20-1
size: -
D: TRBD2
J: TRBJ2-7
CDR3: CSARDGAGESREQYF
DNA: TGCAGTGCTAGAGATGGAGCGGGAGAGTCTCGGGAGCAGTACTTC

V: TRBV10-3
size: -
D: TRBD2
J: TRBJ2-5
CDR3: CAISEYSGGAGETQYF
DNA: TGTGCCATCAGCGAGTATAGCGGGGGGGCCGGGGAGACCCAGTACTTC

V: TRBV10-2
size: few
D: -
J: TRBJ1-5
CDR3: CASSESGWNQPQHF
DNA: TGCGCCAGCAGTGAGTCTGGGTGGAATCAGCCCCAGCATTTT

V: TRBV7-8
size: -
D: -
J: TRBJ2-1
CDR3: CASSAGQPRLNEQFF
DNA: TGTGCCAGCAGCGCGGGACAGCCCAGACTGAATGAGCAGTTCTTC